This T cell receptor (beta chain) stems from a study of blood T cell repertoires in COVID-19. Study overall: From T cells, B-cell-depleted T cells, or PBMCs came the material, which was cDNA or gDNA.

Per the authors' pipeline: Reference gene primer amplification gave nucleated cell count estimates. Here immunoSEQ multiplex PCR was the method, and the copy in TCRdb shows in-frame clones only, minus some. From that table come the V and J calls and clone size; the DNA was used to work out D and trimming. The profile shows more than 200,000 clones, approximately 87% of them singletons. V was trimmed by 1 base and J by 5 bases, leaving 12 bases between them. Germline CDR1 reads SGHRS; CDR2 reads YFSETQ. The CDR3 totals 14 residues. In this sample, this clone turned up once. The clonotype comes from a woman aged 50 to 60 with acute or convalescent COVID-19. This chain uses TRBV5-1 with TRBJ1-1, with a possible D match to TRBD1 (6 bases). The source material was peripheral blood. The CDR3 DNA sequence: TGCGCCAGCAGCTTGAACCAAAGGGGGACTGAAGCTTTCTTT. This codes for CASSLNQRGTEAFF.